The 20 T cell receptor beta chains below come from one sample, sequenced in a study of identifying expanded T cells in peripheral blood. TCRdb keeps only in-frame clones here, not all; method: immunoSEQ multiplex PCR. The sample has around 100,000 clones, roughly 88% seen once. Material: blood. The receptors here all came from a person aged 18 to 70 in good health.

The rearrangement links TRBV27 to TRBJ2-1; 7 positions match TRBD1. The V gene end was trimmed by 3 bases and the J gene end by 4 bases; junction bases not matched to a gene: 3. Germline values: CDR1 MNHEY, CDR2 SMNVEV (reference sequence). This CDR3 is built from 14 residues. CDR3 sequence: CASSLGDRYNEQFF. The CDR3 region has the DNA TGTGCCAGCAGTTTGGGGGACAGATACAATGAGCAGTTCTTC.

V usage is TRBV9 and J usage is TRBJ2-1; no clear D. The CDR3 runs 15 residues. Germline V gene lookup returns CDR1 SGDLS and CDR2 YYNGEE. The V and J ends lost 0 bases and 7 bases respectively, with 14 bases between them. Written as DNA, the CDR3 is TGTGCCAGCAGCGTAGTCGGAGCTCTCGGGAATGAGCAGTTCTTC. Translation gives CASSVVGALGNEQFF.

CDR3 sequence: CASSLTGARSSPLHF. The CDR3 nucleotides read TGTGCCAGCAGCCTCACAGGGGCCCGTTCTTCACCCCTCCACTTT. This sequence joins TRBV5-6 and TRBJ1-6; 7 bases are shared with TRBD1. The J segment lost 9 bases and the V segment lost 4 bases, leaving 10 bases of the junction unmatched. Germline V gives CDR1 SGHDT, CDR2 YYEEEE. This CDR3 region has 15 residues.

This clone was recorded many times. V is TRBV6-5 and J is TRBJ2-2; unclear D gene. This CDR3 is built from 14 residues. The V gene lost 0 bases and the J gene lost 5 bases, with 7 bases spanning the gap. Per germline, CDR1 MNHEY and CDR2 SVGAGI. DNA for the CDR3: TGTGCCAGCAGTTACTCGATCGAAACCGGGGAGCTGTTTTTT. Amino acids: CASSYSIETGELFF.

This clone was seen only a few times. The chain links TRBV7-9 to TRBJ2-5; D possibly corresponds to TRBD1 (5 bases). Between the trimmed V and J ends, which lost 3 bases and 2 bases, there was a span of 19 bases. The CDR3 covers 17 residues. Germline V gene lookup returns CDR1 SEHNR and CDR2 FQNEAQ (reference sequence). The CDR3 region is CASSFGILGLDQETQYF. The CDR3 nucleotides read TGTGCCAGCAGCTTCGGAATTTTGGGGCTTGATCAAGAGACCCAGTACTTC.

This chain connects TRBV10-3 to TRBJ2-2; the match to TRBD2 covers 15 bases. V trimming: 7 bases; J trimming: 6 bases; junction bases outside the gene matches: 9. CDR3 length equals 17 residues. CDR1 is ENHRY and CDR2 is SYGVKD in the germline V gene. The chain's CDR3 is CAITSGTSGRRAGELFF. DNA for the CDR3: TGTGCCATCACCTCCGGGACTAGCGGGAGGAGGGCCGGGGAGCTGTTTTTT.

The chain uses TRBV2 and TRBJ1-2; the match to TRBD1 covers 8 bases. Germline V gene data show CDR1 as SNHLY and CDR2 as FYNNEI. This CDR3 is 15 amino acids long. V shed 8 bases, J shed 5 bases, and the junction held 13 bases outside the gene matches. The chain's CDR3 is CASLLTGGLGYGYTF. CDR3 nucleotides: TGTGCCAGCCTGCTTACAGGGGGTCTAGGTTATGGCTACACCTTC. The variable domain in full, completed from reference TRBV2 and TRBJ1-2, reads EPEVTQTPSHQVTQMGQEVILRCVPISNHLYFYWYRQILGQKVEFLVSFYNNEISEKSEIFDDQFSVERPDGSNFTLKIRSTKLEDSAMYFCASLLTGGLGYGYTFGSGTRLTVV.

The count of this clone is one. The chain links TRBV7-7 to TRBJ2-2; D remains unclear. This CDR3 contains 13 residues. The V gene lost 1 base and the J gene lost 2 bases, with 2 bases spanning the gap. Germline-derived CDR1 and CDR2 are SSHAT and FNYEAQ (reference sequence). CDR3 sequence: CASSLDNTGELFF. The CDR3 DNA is TGTGCCAGCAGCTTAGATAACACCGGGGAGCTGTTTTTT.

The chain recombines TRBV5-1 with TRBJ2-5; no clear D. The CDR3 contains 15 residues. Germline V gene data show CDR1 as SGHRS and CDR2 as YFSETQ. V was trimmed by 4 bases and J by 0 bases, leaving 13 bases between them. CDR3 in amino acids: CASSQDAAYQETQYF. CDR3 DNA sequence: TGCGCCAGCAGCCAAGATGCGGCGTACCAAGAGACCCAGTACTTC.

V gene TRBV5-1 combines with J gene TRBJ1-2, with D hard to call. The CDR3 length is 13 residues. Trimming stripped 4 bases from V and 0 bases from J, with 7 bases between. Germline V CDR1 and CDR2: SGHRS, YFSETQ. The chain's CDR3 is CASSEWANYGYTF. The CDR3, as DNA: TGCGCCAGCAGCGAGTGGGCTAACTATGGCTACACCTTC.

CDR3 nucleotides: TGTGCCAGCAGCAGACCGAGACAGGGGGCCTACGAGCAGTACTTC. Amino acids: CASSRPRQGAYEQYF. The chain is built from TRBV27 and TRBJ2-7, with 9 bases fitting TRBD1. V dropped 6 bases and J dropped 2; count of bases not matched to a gene: 8. CDR3 length: 15 amino acids. Looked up from germline, CDR1 is MNHEY and CDR2 is SMNVEV (reference sequence).

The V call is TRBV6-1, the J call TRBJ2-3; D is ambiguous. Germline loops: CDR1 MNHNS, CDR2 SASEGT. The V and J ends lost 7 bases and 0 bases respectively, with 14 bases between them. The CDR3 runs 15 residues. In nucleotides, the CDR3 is TGTGCCAGCATCCCCAACAGAGTAAGCACAGATACGCAGTATTTT. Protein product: CASIPNRVSTDTQYF.

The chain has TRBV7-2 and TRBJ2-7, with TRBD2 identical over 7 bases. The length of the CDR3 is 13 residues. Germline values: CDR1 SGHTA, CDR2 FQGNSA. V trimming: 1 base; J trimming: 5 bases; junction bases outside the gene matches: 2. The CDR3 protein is CASSLVREDEQYF. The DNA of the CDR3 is TGTGCCAGCAGCTTAGTTCGGGAGGACGAGCAGTACTTC.

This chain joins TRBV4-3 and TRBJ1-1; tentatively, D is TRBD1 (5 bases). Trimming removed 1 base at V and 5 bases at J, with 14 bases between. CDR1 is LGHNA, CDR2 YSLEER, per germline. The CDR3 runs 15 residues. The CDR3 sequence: CASSQGRVSGTEAFF. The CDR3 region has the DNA TGCGCCAGCAGCCAAGGCAGGGTAAGTGGGACTGAAGCTTTCTTT.

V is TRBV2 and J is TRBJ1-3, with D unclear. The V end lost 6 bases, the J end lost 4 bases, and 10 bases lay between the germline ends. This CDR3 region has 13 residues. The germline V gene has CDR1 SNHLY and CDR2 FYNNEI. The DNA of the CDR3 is TGTGCCAGCAGAGAGGACGTAGGAAACACCATATATTTT. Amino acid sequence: CASREDVGNTIYF.

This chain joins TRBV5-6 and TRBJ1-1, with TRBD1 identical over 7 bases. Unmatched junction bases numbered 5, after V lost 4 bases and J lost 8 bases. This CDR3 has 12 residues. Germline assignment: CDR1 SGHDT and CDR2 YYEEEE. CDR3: CASSTNRGEAFF. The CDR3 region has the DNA TGTGCCAGCAGCACAAACAGGGGCGAAGCTTTCTTT.

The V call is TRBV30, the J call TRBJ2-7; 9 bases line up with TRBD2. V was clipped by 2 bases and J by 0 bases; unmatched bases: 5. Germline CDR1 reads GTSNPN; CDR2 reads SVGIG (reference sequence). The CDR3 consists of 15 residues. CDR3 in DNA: TGTGCCTGGAGTCCGGAGACTAGCGGCTCCTACGAGCAGTACTTC. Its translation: CAWSPETSGSYEQYF. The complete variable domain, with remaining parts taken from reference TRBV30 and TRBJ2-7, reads SQTIHQWPATLVQPVGSPLSLECTVEGTSNPNLYWYRQAAGRGLQLLFYSVGIGQISSEVPQNLSASRPQDRQFILSSKKLLLSDSGFYLCAWSPETSGSYEQYFGPGTRLTVT.

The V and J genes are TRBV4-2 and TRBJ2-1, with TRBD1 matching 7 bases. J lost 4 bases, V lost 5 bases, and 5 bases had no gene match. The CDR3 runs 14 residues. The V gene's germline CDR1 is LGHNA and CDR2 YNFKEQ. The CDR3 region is CASSDPGQYNEQFF. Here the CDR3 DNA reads TGTGCCAGCAGCGATCCGGGACAGTACAATGAGCAGTTCTTC.

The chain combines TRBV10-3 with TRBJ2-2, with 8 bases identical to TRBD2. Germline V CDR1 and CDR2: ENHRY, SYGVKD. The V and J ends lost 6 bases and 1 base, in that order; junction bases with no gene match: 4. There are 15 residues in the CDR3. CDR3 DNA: TGTGCCATCAGAAGCGGGGGCCTGAACACCGGGGAGCTGTTTTTT. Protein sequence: CAIRSGGLNTGELFF.

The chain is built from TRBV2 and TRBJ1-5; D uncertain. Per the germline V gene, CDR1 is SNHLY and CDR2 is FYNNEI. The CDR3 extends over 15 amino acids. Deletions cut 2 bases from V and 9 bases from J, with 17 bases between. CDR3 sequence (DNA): TGTGCCAGCAGTGAAAGTTTACGGGCTCTTCGGCCCCAGCATTTT. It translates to CASSESLRALRPQHF.